Listed here are 17 T cell receptor beta chains from one sample, sequenced in a study of CD8 T cells in ankylosing spondylitis. TCRdb itself ran the 5' RACE reads through MiXCR, one entry per CDR3 protein. The sample has around 230,000 distinct CDR3 sequences, 8% to 9.5% seen once. The source material was blood, either unsorted or a sorted T cell fraction (not recorded which). All receptors come from a male donor with ankylosing spondylitis or in good health (not recorded which).

This clonotype was seen at least ten times. The CDR3 spells CASSYRGSGQYF. CDR3 in DNA: TGTGCCAGCAGTTACCGGGGCTCGGGGCAGTATTTT. The chain has TRBV6-5 and TRBJ2-3, with D possibly called TRBD1 or TRBD2 (5 bases each). CDR3 size: 12 residues. V lost 2 bases, J lost 11 bases, and 11 bases lay in between. Germline loops: CDR1 MNHEY, CDR2 SVGAGI.

This clonotype has only a few counts. The gene calls are TRBV12-3 or TRBV12-4 and TRBJ1-2; 7 bases agree with TRBD1. V shed 6 bases, J shed 8 bases, and the junction held 12 bases outside the gene matches. This CDR3 region has 14 residues. The chain's CDR3 is CASSPPQGTEGYTF. DNA for the CDR3: TGTGCCAGCAGCCCTCCACAGGGGACGGAGGGCTACACCTTC.

The chain combines TRBV29-1 with TRBJ2-7; no clear D gene. Trimming pared 4 bases from V and 3 bases from J, leaving 10 bases between. The CDR3 spans 12 residues. In germline, CDR1 is SQVTM, CDR2 ANQGSEA. The CDR3 loop is CSVGVANYEQYF. CDR3 in DNA: TGCAGCGTTGGGGTGGCCAACTACGAGCAGTACTTC.

There are many counts of this clonotype. This rearrangement joins TRBV6-2 or TRBV6-3 to TRBJ2-7; possible D gene TRBD2, 5 bases. Germline-derived CDR1 and CDR2 are MNHEY and SVGEGT. The V gene lost 2 bases and the J gene lost 0 bases, with 14 bases spanning the gap. CDR3 length equals 16 residues. The chain's CDR3 is CASSYAMWELSYEQYF. Written as DNA, the CDR3 is TGTGCCAGCAGTTACGCTATGTGGGAGCTCTCCTACGAGCAGTACTTC.

With regard to this clonotype: This may arise from a read error, as a much more abundant clone is one base away. The rearrangement joins TRBV19 to TRBJ1-2; D ambiguous. Germline V gene data show CDR1 as LNHDA and CDR2 as SQIVND (reference sequence). This CDR3 contains 13 residues. CDR3 nucleotides: TGTGCCAGTAGTTTGGTTCGAAACTATGGCTACCCCTTC. Its translation: CASSLVRNYGYPF.

This clonotype was seen ten or more times. The chain couples TRBV5-1 to TRBJ2-2; maybe TRBD2 (6 bases). Germline loops: CDR1 SGHRS, CDR2 YFSETQ. The CDR3 has 16 residues. V lost 4 bases to trimming and J lost 3 bases, with 16 bases between them. CDR3 DNA sequence: TGCGCCAGCAGCCTAACCGTCGGGGGAGACACCGGGGAGCTGTTTTTT. This encodes CASSLTVGGDTGELFF. The variable domain in full, completed from reference TRBV5-1 and TRBJ2-2, reads KAGVTQTPRYLIKTRGQQVTLSCSPISGHRSVSWYQQTPGQGLQFLFEYFSETQRNKGNFPGRFSGRQFSNSRSEMNVSTLELGDSALYLCASSLTVGGDTGELFFGEGSRLTVL.

This clonotype was seen many times. This chain connects TRBV7-2 to TRBJ2-1; 11 bases agree with TRBD2. CDR1 is SGHTA, CDR2 FQGNSA, per germline. V lost 1 base and J lost 8; bases outside the gene matches: 4. The CDR3 is made up of 15 amino acids. CDR3 sequence reads: CASSLEGGLADEQFF. The CDR3 DNA is TGTGCCAGCAGCTTAGAGGGGGGACTAGCGGATGAGCAGTTCTTC.

The chain is built from TRBV19 and TRBJ1-6; 9 bases map to TRBD1. This CDR3 has 15 residues. The germline CDR1 and CDR2 sequences are LNHDA and SQIVND (reference sequence). The junction had 6 bases not matched to a gene; V was cut back by 3 bases and J by 9 bases. The CDR3, as DNA: TGTGCCAGTAGTATGGGGGACAGGGTATCTTCACCCCTCCACTTT. As protein: CASSMGDRVSSPLHF.

The chain employs TRBV6-2 or TRBV6-3 and TRBJ2-2; D call uncertain. This CDR3 comprises 15 residues. Trimming stripped 5 bases from V and 0 bases from J, with 10 bases between. CDR1 and CDR2 (germline): MNHEY, SVGEGT. CDR3 loop: CASSDGFPNTGELFF. DNA for the CDR3: TGTGCCAGCAGTGATGGGTTCCCGAACACCGGGGAGCTGTTTTTT.

At least ten counts were recorded for this clonotype. V gene TRBV7-2 combines with J gene TRBJ2-5; D is possibly TRBD2 (5 bases). Trimming left V 3 bases short and J 7 bases short, with 12 bases between. The CDR3 covers 13 residues. CDR1 SGHTA and CDR2 FQGNSA come from the germline V gene. In DNA, the CDR3 is TGTGCCAGCAGCTTTTCCGGGGTCGGGACCCAGTACTTC. The encoded protein is CASSFSGVGTQYF.

In this sample, this clonotype turned up many times. The chain recombines TRBV20-1 with TRBJ1-4, with D unclear. CDR1 and CDR2 from the germline V gene are DFQATT and SNEGSKA (reference sequence). Trimming took 2 bases from V and 13 from J, leaving 17 bases between them. This CDR3 is built from 13 residues. The CDR3 loop is CSARMAGSSTLFF. The CDR3, as DNA: TGCAGTGCTAGAATGGCCGGGTCCTCGACACTGTTTTTT.

This clonotype was seen a handful of times. The chain has TRBV20-1 and TRBJ2-5, with 8 bases lining up with TRBD2. Germline trimming cut 0 bases from V and 2 bases from J; bases unmatched to any gene: 2. CDR3 length equals 14 residues. Looked up from germline, CDR1 is DFQATT and CDR2 is SNEGSKA (reference sequence). The CDR3: CSAREGLGQETQYF. The CDR3 DNA reads TGCAGTGCTAGAGAGGGACTAGGGCAAGAGACCCAGTACTTC.

The gene calls are TRBV27 and TRBJ2-3, with 7 bases identical to TRBD2. CDR1 is MNHEY, CDR2 SMNVEV, per germline (reference sequence). The CDR3 is 15 amino acids. The trim removed 8 bases at V and 0 bases at J, leaving 8 bases unmatched. The CDR3 sequence is CASGSSGLSTDTQYF. In DNA form, the CDR3 reads TGTGCCAGCGGTTCTAGCGGACTTAGCACAGATACGCAGTATTTT.

In its sample, this clonotype was seen many times. The V call is TRBV10-3, the J call TRBJ2-1; 11 positions match TRBD2. The germline V gene encodes CDR1 ENHRY and CDR2 SYGVKD. V lost 1 base and J lost 8; bases outside the gene matches: 7. The CDR3 loop spans 16 amino acids. As DNA, the CDR3 is TGTGCCATCAGTGAGTTGACTAGCGGGATTAGCCATGAGCAGTTCTTC. Protein: CAISELTSGISHEQFF.

J is TRBJ2-3 and V is TRBV6-2 or TRBV6-3, with 12 bases matching TRBD2. The ends lost 5 bases at V and 3 bases at J; junction bases unmatched: 9. Germline lookup yields CDR1 MNHEY and CDR2 SVGEGT. CDR3 length: 17 residues. CDR3 sequence (DNA): TGTGCCAGCAGTCATCCCCAGACTAGCGGGAGAACAGATACGCAGTATTTT. Translating it yields CASSHPQTSGRTDTQYF.

This clonotype showed up many times. The V gene is TRBV20-1, the J gene TRBJ1-1; a weak D match, TRBD1 (5 bases). The CDR3 totals 15 residues. Trimming pared 0 bases from V and 1 base from J, leaving 12 bases between. CDR1 is DFQATT, CDR2 SNEGSKA, per germline (reference sequence). DNA for the CDR3: TGCAGTGCTAGAGAGGGGCGGGCTGCGAACACTGAAGCTTTCTTT. Protein: CSAREGRAANTEAFF.

This clonotype was observed at least ten times. CDR3 coding DNA: TGTGCCAGTAGTATCCAGGGATCCGCTGAAGCTTTCTTT. Encoded protein: CASSIQGSAEAFF. The gene calls are TRBV19 and TRBJ1-1, with D possibly matching TRBD1 (5 bases). V lost 3 bases, J lost 6 bases, and 11 bases lay in between. The V gene's germline CDR1 is LNHDA and CDR2 SQIVND (reference sequence). CDR3 length equals 13 residues.